A selection of T cell receptor beta chains follows, all from one sample in a study of blood T cells in healthy people across ages. TCRdb independently ran MiXCR on the 5' RACE reads; one entry per CDR3 protein. The data show 600,000 or so distinct CDR3 sequences, 40% to 55% seen once. Input material: blood. All receptors come from a man aged 80 or over in good health. Each CDR3 is given with its conserved first and last residue. The D gene is left open where the match is weak. Clone size, where shown, is once, few, many, or a class for clones that have expanded.

j_call v_call d_call clone_size cdr3_nt cdr3_aa
TRBJ2-5 TRBV20-1 TRBD2 once TGCAGTGCCCAGAGGGCTAGCGGGGCACGGGAGACCCAGTACTTC CSAQRASGARETQYF
TRBJ1-6 TRBV25-1 . . TGTGCCAGCAGTCCAACGGGACGGAATAATGCACCCCTCCACTTT CASSPTGRNNAPLHF
TRBJ2-3 TRBV10-3 TRBD2 once TGTGCCATCAGTGCGGGACTAGCGGGGAGCACAGATACGCAGTATTTT CAISAGLAGSTDTQYF
TRBJ2-7 TRBV4-2 . few TGTGCCAGCAGCCAAGATACCAAGGACGAGCAGTACTTC CASSQDTKDEQYF
TRBJ2-1 TRBV6-6 . . TGTGCCAGCAGGGAAACAGAACCCTACAATGAGCAGTTCTTC CASRETEPYNEQFF
TRBJ2-6 TRBV12-3/TRBV12-4 . . TGTGCCAGCCGACCTTTCTCTGGGGCCAACGTCCTGACTTTC CASRPFSGANVLTF
TRBJ1-4 TRBV6-6 . many TGTGCCAGCAGAAGAGGACAGATTAATGAAAAACTGTTTTTT CASRRGQINEKLFF
TRBJ2-1 TRBV5-1 . . TGCGCCAGCAGCTTGGGGGGGGGGCGCTCCTACAATGAGCAGTTCTTC CASSLGGGRSYNEQFF
TRBJ2-3 TRBV6-2/TRBV6-3 . . TGTGCCAGCAATCGGGCTCCCGCAGATACGCAGTATTTT CASNRAPADTQYF
TRBJ2-7 TRBV27 . . TGTGCCAGCAGTTTATCGCTAGGGCCTTACTACGAGCAGTACTTC CASSLSLGPYYEQYF
TRBJ2-7 TRBV20-1 TRBD1 few TGCAGTGCTAGATCCGGGACAGGGGCTCCCTACGAGCAGTACTTC CSARSGTGAPYEQYF
TRBJ2-5 TRBV4-2 TRBD2 . TGTGCCAGCAGCCAAGCCATGGGGATGTTAGCGGGCTACAATGAGCAGTACTTC CASSQAMGMLAGYNEQYF
TRBJ2-3 TRBV20-1 TRBD2 . TGCAGTGCCTCCCCGGGACTAGCGGGGAGCACAGATACGCAGTATTTT CSASPGLAGSTDTQYF
TRBJ1-1 TRBV6-6 . few TGTGCCAGCAGTTACTCGTTCCGGGCCGCTTTCTTT CASSYSFRAAFF
TRBJ2-1 TRBV29-1 . few TGCAGCGTTGAAGTACCTTTCCCCTCCTACAATGAGCAGTTCTTC CSVEVPFPSYNEQFF
TRBJ1-2 TRBV6-6 . many TGTGCCACCACCCGTTATGAAGGGGGTGGCTACACCTTC CATTRYEGGGYTF
TRBJ2-5 TRBV20-1 . . TGCAGTGCAACCCGCGGGACAGATGGGGAGACCCAGTACTTC CSATRGTDGETQYF
TRBJ1-6 TRBV5-1 . . TGCGCCAGCAGCGTCGGACAGCCGAATTCACCCCTCCACTTT CASSVGQPNSPLHF
TRBJ1-4 TRBV7-9 TRBD1 few TGTGCCAGCAGCTTAGAGGGACAGCGGGGTGAAAAACTGTTTTTT CASSLEGQRGEKLFF
TRBJ2-1 TRBV15 TRBD1 . TGTGCCACCAGCAGAGATCTACGGGGGACAGGAGATAGTGGTGAGCAGTTCTTC CATSRDLRGTGDSGEQFF
TRBJ2-3 TRBV9 . few TGTGCCAGCAGCCTAGAGGGGCTAGCCAGGTCCGGCGGAGATACGCAGTATTTT CASSLEGLARSGGDTQYF
TRBJ2-7 TRBV7-9 . few TGTGCCAGCAGCTTAGCTCGCGACTGGTACAATGAGCAGTACTTC CASSLARDWYNEQYF